The clone carrying this TCR beta chain was picked up a small number of times. The antigen is undetermined. Germline V CDR1 and CDR2: SGHNT, YENEEA. The ends were cut back, 4 bases at V and 4 bases at J, with 17 bases in the middle. There are 15 residues in the CDR3. Clones were read by immunoSEQ multiplex PCR, and TCRdb kept only the in-frame ones, dropping some. This sample carries about 1,000 clones, roughly 20% of them seen once, and the ten largest clones take around 23%. The record originates from a study of T cells in localized non-small cell lung cancer. Study-wide results and limits: Out of the top 100 tumor clones, a median around 56 were seen in adjacent lung.

The chain couples TRBV11-3 to TRBJ2-7; D assignment may be TRBD1 or TRBD2 (6 bases each). Specimen: lung tumor tissue, collected before any cancer treatment. This clonotype was obtained from a male donor aged 60 or over with stage I squamous cell lung carcinoma. The CDR3 region is CASSSWRDIGYEQYF. In DNA, the CDR3 is TGTGCCAGCAGCTCCTGGCGGGACATAGGTTACGAGCAGTACTTC.